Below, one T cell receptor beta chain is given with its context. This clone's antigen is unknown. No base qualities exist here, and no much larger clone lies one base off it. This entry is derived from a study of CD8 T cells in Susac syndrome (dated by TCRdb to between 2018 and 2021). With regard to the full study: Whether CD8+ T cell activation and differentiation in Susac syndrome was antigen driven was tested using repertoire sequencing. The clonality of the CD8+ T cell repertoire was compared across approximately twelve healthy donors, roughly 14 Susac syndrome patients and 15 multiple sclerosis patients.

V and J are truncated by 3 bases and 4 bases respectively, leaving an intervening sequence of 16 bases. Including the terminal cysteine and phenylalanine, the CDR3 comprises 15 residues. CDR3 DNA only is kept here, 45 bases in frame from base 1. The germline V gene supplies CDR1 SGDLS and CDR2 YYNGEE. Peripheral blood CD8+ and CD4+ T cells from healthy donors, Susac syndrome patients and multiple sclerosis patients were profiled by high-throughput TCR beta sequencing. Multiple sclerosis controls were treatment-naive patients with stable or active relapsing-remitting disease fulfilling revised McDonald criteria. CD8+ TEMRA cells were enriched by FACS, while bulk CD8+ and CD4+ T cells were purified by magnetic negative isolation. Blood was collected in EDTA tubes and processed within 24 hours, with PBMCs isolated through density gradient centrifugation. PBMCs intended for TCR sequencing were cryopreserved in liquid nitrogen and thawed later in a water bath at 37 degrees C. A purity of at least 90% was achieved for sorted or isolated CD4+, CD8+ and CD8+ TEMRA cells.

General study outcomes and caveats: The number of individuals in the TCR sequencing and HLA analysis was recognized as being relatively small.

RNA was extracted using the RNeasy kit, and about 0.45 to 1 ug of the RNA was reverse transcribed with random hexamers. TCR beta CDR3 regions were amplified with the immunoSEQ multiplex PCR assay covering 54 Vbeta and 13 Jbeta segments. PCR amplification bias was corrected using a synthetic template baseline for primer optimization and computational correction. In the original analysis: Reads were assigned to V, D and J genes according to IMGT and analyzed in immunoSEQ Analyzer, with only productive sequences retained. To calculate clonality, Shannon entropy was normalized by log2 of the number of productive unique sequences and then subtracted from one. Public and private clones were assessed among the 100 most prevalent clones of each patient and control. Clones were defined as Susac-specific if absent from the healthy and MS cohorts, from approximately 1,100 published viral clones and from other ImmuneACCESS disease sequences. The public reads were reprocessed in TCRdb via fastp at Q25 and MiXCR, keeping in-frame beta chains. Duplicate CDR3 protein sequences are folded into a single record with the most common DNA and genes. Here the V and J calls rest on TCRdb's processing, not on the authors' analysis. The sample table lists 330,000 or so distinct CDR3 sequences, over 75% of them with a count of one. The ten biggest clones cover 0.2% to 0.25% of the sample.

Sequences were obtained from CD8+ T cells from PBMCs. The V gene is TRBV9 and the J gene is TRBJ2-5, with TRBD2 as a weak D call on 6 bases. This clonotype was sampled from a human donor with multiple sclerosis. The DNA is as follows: TGTGCCAGCAGCGCGGGGTCGGGAGAGGGAGAGACCCAGTACTTC. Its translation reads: CASSAGSGEGETQYF.